Below, 22 T cell receptor beta chains from the same sample are listed, as sequenced in a study of blood T cell repertoires in COVID-19. Produced via immunoSEQ multiplex PCR; TCRdb's table is partial and in-frame only. The profile shows over 90,000 clones, over 70% of them singletons. Sequenced input: peripheral blood. These TCRs come from a man between 60 and 75 years old with acute or convalescent COVID-19.

In its sample, this clone was seen a few times. This chain's CDR3 is CASTRDRGFNQPQHF. DNA for the CDR3: TGTGCCAGCACCAGAGACAGGGGGTTTAATCAGCCCCAGCATTTT. V and J are TRBV28 and TRBJ1-5; TRBD1 matches at 9 bases. The CDR3 has 15 residues. The V gene's germline CDR1 is MDHEN and CDR2 SYDVKM. V dropped 7 bases and J dropped 4; count of bases not matched to a gene: 8.

The sample holds a few counts of this clone. V and J are TRBV10-3 and TRBJ2-1, with TRBD2 matching 10 bases. This CDR3 has 15 residues. Germline V gene data show CDR1 as ENHRY and CDR2 as SYGVKD. The junction had 4 bases not matched to a gene; V was cut back by 0 bases and J by 8 bases. The CDR3 DNA sequence: TGTGCCATCAGTGAGTCAACTAGCGGGGTGGATGAGCAGTTCTTC. This gives the protein CAISESTSGVDEQFF.

V usage is TRBV5-6 and J usage is TRBJ1-4; TRBD1 is a possible D gene (6 bases). Germline V gene lookup returns CDR1 SGHDT and CDR2 YYEEEE. V lost 1 base, J lost 5 bases, and 12 bases lay in between. The CDR3 has 15 residues. This CDR3 is CASSLRDRPNEKLFF. The DNA of the CDR3 is TGTGCCAGCAGCTTGCGTGACAGGCCAAATGAAAAACTGTTTTTT.

The chain uses TRBV5-5 and TRBJ1-2; the D gene is possibly TRBD1 (6 bases). CDR1 and CDR2 from the germline V gene are SGHKS and YYEKEE (reference sequence). Trimming removed 0 bases from V and 4 bases from J, with 10 bases in between. CDR3 length: 14 amino acids. The CDR3 loop is CASSLEGVGYGYTF. CDR3 nucleotide sequence: TGTGCCAGCAGCTTGGAGGGGGTAGGCTATGGCTACACCTTC.

The rearrangement uses TRBV30 and TRBJ1-1; 7 bases match TRBD1. In germline, CDR1 is GTSNPN, CDR2 SVGIG (reference sequence). Losses at the gene ends were 2 bases for V and 1 base for J; bases not matched to a gene: 7. This CDR3 is built from 15 residues. The CDR3 reads CAWSPPGQRNTEAFF. CDR3 nucleotide sequence: TGTGCCTGGAGTCCCCCGGGACAGCGGAACACTGAAGCTTTCTTT.

This clone was found once. The J gene is TRBJ2-1, the V gene TRBV14; TRBD1 aligns across 10 bases. CDR1 and CDR2 from the germline V gene are SGHDN and FVKESK. Trimming at V came to 3 bases and at J to 4 bases, leaving 6 bases not matched to a gene. The CDR3 has 16 residues. CDR3 protein: CASSHRQGALYNEQFF. CDR3 bases: TGTGCCAGCAGCCATCGACAGGGGGCCCTTTACAATGAGCAGTTCTTC.

This chain links TRBV11-2 with TRBJ1-1; TRBD1 matches at 9 bases. The germline CDR1 and CDR2 sequences are SGHAT and FQNNGV. The CDR3 extends over 17 amino acids. V lost 2 bases and J lost 1; bases outside the gene matches: 8. CDR3 in amino acids: CASSLYRAQGANTEAFF. In DNA, the CDR3 is TGTGCCAGCAGCTTATATCGAGCACAGGGGGCGAACACTGAAGCTTTCTTT.

The V and J genes are TRBV19 and TRBJ2-1; D gene ambiguous. V was pared by 7 bases and J by 0 bases, with 13 bases between. Germline-derived CDR1 and CDR2 are LNHDA and SQIVND (reference sequence). This CDR3 has 15 residues. CDR3 sequence (DNA): TGTGCCAGTACCTTAGCCGAGAGCTCCTACAATGAGCAGTTCTTC. This gives the protein CASTLAESSYNEQFF.

The CDR3 region is CASSFLAGLYEQFF. The CDR3 DNA sequence: TGTGCCAGCAGCTTCCTAGCGGGACTGTATGAGCAGTTCTTC. The chain joins TRBV11-1 to TRBJ2-1, with 9 bases identical to TRBD2. Losses at the gene ends were 3 bases for V and 8 bases for J; bases not matched to a gene: 5. Germline V gene sequence: CDR1 SGHAT, CDR2 FQDESV (reference sequence). CDR3 size: 14 residues.

The chain links TRBV4-3 to TRBJ2-1, with 9 bases fitting TRBD2. Germline CDR1 LGHNA, CDR2 YSLEER. The J segment lost 1 base and the V segment lost 4 bases, leaving 2 bases of the junction unmatched. The CDR3 sequence is 15 residues long. The DNA for the CDR3 is TGCGCCAGCAGCCCCCTAGCGGGATCCTACAATGAGCAGTTCTTC. Translating it yields CASSPLAGSYNEQFF.

This clone was detected once. The V call is TRBV11-2, the J call TRBJ1-1; 10 bases are a match to TRBD1. The ends lost 1 base at V and 1 base at J; junction bases unmatched: 9. Germline V gives CDR1 SGHAT, CDR2 FQNNGV. The CDR3 has 18 amino acids. Here the CDR3 DNA reads TGTGCCAGCAGCTTAGGTGGGGGGACAGGGGTTCGGAACACTGAAGCTTTCTTT. Translation gives CASSLGGGTGVRNTEAFF.

V is TRBV5-1 and J is TRBJ2-1, with D maybe TRBD1 (6 bases). V lost 4 bases and J 9 bases, leaving 20 bases between the germline ends. Per the germline V gene, CDR1 is SGHRS and CDR2 is YFSETQ. The CDR3 consists of 15 residues. CDR3 sequence reads: CASSPALPRGSEQFF. The CDR3 DNA is TGCGCCAGCAGCCCTGCCCTGCCCAGGGGTAGTGAGCAGTTCTTC.

The chain uses TRBV6-6 and TRBJ2-1, with TRBD1 matching over 10 bases. This CDR3 has 16 residues. The J segment lost 8 bases and the V segment lost 6 bases, leaving 13 bases of the junction unmatched. Germline loops: CDR1 MNHNY, CDR2 SVGAGI (reference sequence). CDR3 protein: CASSLQVGTGAHEQFF. CDR3 coding DNA: TGTGCCAGCAGCCTACAAGTGGGGACAGGGGCGCATGAGCAGTTCTTC.

DNA for the CDR3: TGCGCCAGCAGCCAAGATTGGGAGGGCCGCAATCAGCCCCAGCATTTT. Its protein product is CASSQDWEGRNQPQHF. The chain has TRBV4-3 and TRBJ1-5; D not resolved. CDR3 length equals 16 residues. Germline values: CDR1 LGHNA, CDR2 YSLEER. V shed 0 bases and J shed 2 bases, with 11 bases lying between them.

The V and J genes are TRBV28 and TRBJ2-7, with 8 bases lining up with TRBD1. The CDR3 sequence is 15 residues long. CDR1 is MDHEN and CDR2 is SYDVKM in the germline V gene. Unmatched junction bases numbered 8, after V lost 4 bases and J lost 3 bases. CDR3 coding DNA: TGTGCCAGCAGTTCTCCGGGACAGGCGCGCTACGAGCAGTACTTC. This sequence encodes CASSSPGQARYEQYF.

The chain has TRBV19 and TRBJ1-2; D is possibly TRBD1 (6 bases). CDR3 length: 12 residues. V was clipped by 10 bases and J by 4 bases, with 13 bases between them. Germline V CDR1 and CDR2: LNHDA, SQIVND (reference sequence). The CDR3 spells CAISDSTYGYTF. The CDR3 region has the DNA TGTGCCATTTCGGACAGCACCTATGGCTACACCTTC.

This clone has just a few counts. The chain uses TRBV2 and TRBJ2-1, with D hard to call. The V gene lost 4 bases and the J gene lost 9 bases, with 7 bases spanning the gap. From germline, CDR1 is SNHLY and CDR2 FYNNEI. The length of the CDR3 is 11 residues. Here the CDR3 reads CASSGPFEQFF. The CDR3 DNA follows: TGTGCCAGCAGTGGTCCTTTTGAGCAGTTCTTC.

The genes are TRBV29-1 and TRBJ2-7; 7 bases fit TRBD1. V shed 6 bases, J shed 2 bases, and the junction held 7 bases outside the gene matches. Germline assignment: CDR1 SQVTM and CDR2 ANQGSEA. The length of the CDR3 is 13 residues. The CDR3 nucleotides are TGCAGCGTCAGACAGGGCCAAACCTACGAGCAGTACTTC. Amino acids: CSVRQGQTYEQYF.

V and J are TRBV9 and TRBJ1-2; D remains unclear. The CDR3 length is 16 residues. Germline V gene sequence: CDR1 SGDLS, CDR2 YYNGEE. V gave up 0 bases and J gave up 2 bases, with 14 bases separating them. Here the CDR3 reads CASSVGDVVKNYGYTF. CDR3 sequence (DNA): TGTGCCAGCAGCGTAGGAGATGTCGTAAAGAACTATGGCTACACCTTC.

The chain has TRBV28 and TRBJ1-1, with D maybe TRBD1 (5 bases). This CDR3 is 12 amino acids long. Looked up from germline, CDR1 is MDHEN and CDR2 is SYDVKM. Trimming pared 2 bases from V and 12 bases from J, leaving 13 bases between. The CDR3 reads CASSLRRGETFF. The CDR3 coding sequence is TGTGCCAGCAGTTTAAGGCGGGGCGAAACTTTCTTT.

CDR3 sequence: CASQSRLAGGPSNEQFF. CDR3 bases: TGTGCCAGCCAATCTCGACTAGCGGGAGGGCCGAGTAATGAGCAGTTCTTC. The gene calls are TRBV27 and TRBJ2-1, with 14 bases matching TRBD2. The CDR3 runs to 17 residues. The V gene's germline CDR1 is MNHEY and CDR2 SMNVEV (reference sequence). V gave up 8 bases and J gave up 7 bases; unmatched junction bases: 13.

V gene TRBV6-2 or TRBV6-3 combines with J gene TRBJ1-5; a possible D gene is TRBD1 (5 bases). The CDR3 is 15 amino acids. V was shortened by 6 bases and J by 9 bases, with 21 bases between the two germline ends. Germline-derived CDR1 and CDR2 are MNHEY and SVGEGT. The CDR3 DNA sequence: TGTGCCAGCAGCCTCCCCGGATTTACAAGGGGGCCCCAGCATTTT. Amino acids: CASSLPGFTRGPQHF.